This T cell receptor beta chain was observed in a study of identical twins. Overall study results and limits: Memory repertoires lacked the insertion deficit that abundant cord blood beta clonotypes showed. For monozygotic twins, models underestimated out-of-frame TCR alpha sharing.

This clonotype was picked up many times. Its antigen is unknown. cDNA molecules carried unique molecular identifiers, and template switching added a universal primer site. Each CDR3 protein gets one entry after TCRdb re-called the 5' RACE reads with MiXCR. Of 400,000 to 500,000 distinct CDR3 sequences listed, 15% to 20% are singletons. The CDR3 covers 14 residues. Per the germline V gene, CDR1 is MGHDK and CDR2 is SYGVNS. Trimming removed 5 bases at V and 3 bases at J, with 11 bases between. Healthy Caucasians made up all donors. The chain has TRBV25-1 and TRBJ1-3; no clear D. The source is a man aged 50 to 59 in good health. Sample: naive T cells sorted from blood. CDR3 coding DNA: TGTGCCAGCAGTCATCAACCCATTGGAAACACCATATATTTT. Amino acids: CASSHQPIGNTIYF.